This record concerns one T cell receptor beta chain sequence. The sample is drawn from a study of preoperative IRX-2 immunotherapy in early breast cancer. TCRdb's copy holds only in-frame clones and misses some; the assay was immunoSEQ multiplex PCR. The sample consists of roughly 93,000 clones, 86% of them appearing once. Treatment here: preoperative locoregional IRX-2 cytokine immunotherapy. This phase Ib study tested locoregional IRX-2 cytokine immunotherapy given before surgery. This CDR3 region has 14 residues. After removal of 8 bases from V and 5 bases from J, the junction contained 11 bases not matched to a gene.

The V gene is TRBV23-1, the J gene TRBJ2-7, with 8 positions matching TRBD1. TRBV23-1 qualifies as an ORF whose function is uncertain. Material: tumor tissue, obtained after IRX-2 immunotherapy. The TCR sequence derives from a human donor with breast cancer. The CDR3 spells CASHQDRVGHEQYF. The DNA of the CDR3 is TGCGCCAGCCACCAGGACAGGGTCGGCCACGAGCAGTACTTC.